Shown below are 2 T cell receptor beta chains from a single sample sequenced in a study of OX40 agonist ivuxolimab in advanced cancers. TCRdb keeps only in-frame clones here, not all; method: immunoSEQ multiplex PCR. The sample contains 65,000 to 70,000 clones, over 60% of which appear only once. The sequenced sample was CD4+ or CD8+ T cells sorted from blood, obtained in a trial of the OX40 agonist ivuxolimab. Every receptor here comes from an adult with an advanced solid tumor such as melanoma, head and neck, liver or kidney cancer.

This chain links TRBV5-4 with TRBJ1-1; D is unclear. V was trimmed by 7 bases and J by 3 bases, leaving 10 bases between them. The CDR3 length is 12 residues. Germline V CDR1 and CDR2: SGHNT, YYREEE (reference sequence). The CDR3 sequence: CASGRLDTEAFF. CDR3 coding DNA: TGTGCCAGCGGCAGGTTGGACACTGAAGCTTTCTTT.

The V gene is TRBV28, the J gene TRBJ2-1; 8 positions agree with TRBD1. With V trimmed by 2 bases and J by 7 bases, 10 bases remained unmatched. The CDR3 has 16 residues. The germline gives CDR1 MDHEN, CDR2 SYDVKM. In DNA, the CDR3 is TGTGCCAGCAGTTTACGGCCGAGACAGGGGTGGAATGAGCAGTTCTTC. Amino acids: CASSLRPRQGWNEQFF.